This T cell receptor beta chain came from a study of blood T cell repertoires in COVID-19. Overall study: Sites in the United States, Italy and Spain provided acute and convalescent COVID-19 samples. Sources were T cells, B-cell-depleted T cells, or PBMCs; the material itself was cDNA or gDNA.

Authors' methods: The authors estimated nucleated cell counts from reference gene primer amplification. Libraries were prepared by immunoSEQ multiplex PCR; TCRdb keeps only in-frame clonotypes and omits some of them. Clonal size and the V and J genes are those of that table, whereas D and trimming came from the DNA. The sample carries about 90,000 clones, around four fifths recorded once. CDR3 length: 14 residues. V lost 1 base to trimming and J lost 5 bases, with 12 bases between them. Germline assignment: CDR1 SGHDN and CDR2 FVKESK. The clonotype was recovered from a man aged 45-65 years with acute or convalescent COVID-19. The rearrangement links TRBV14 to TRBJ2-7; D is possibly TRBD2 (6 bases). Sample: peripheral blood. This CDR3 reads CASSQAGSLDEQYF. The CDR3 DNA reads TGTGCCAGCAGCCAAGCCGGGAGTCTCGACGAGCAGTACTTC.